Each of the 22 T cell receptor beta chains below was sequenced from the same sample in a study of T-cell reconstitution after alpha-beta-depleted transplantation in children. For TCRbeta, the library was prepared with unique molecular identifiers. From the PCR reads, TCRdb called clonotypes with MiXCR, one entry per CDR3 protein. In the table there are about 480,000 distinct CDR3 sequences, around 12% of which are singletons. The sequences come from PBMCs from the stem cell graft donor, collected from the stem cell graft. The receptors were sampled from a human donor who donated a stem cell graft to a child with combined immunodeficiency.

The chain couples TRBV30 to TRBJ1-1; D call uncertain. The CDR3 is 11 residues long. CDR1 is GTSNPN and CDR2 is SVGIG in the germline V gene (reference sequence). The V gene lost 5 bases and the J gene lost 6 bases, with 10 bases spanning the gap. The CDR3 coding sequence is TGTGCCTGGGTTCGACAACCTGAAGCTTTCTTT. This codes for CAWVRQPEAFF.

The V call is TRBV20-1, the J call TRBJ1-1; D is undetermined. V was shortened by 3 bases and J by 5 bases, with 13 bases between the two germline ends. The CDR3 length is 13 residues. From germline, CDR1 is DFQATT and CDR2 SNEGSKA (reference sequence). The DNA of the CDR3 is TGCAGTGCTAGCCTCAGCGAAGGAACTGAAGCTTTCTTT. Protein sequence: CSASLSEGTEAFF.

This clonotype has a handful of counts. This chain connects TRBV5-1 to TRBJ2-1, with 8 bases aligning to TRBD2. Trimming took 1 base from V and 6 from J; bases not matched to a gene: 9. This CDR3 spans 16 amino acids. Germline assignment: CDR1 SGHRS and CDR2 YFSETQ. The CDR3: CASSLTRASGSNEQFF. Written as DNA, the CDR3 is TGCGCCAGCAGCTTGACTCGGGCTAGCGGGTCCAATGAGCAGTTCTTC.

The J gene is TRBJ2-2, the V gene TRBV7-9; TRBD1 matches at 10 bases. With 3 bases clipped from V and 3 bases from J, the junction kept 4 bases outside the gene matches. The germline CDR1 and CDR2 sequences are SEHNR and FQNEAQ (reference sequence). CDR3 size: 16 residues. The CDR3 DNA reads TGTGCCAGCAGCTTGTCGGACAGGGGGTACACCGGGGAGCTGTTTTTT. This gives the protein CASSLSDRGYTGELFF.

V usage is TRBV6-2 or TRBV6-3 and J usage is TRBJ2-1; weak D call: TRBD2 (5 bases). The CDR3 contains 15 residues. The germline CDR1 and CDR2 sequences are MNHEY and SVGEGT. Trimming shortened V by 2 bases and J by 0 bases, and 8 bases separated the two germline ends. The chain's CDR3 is CASSYISDSYNEQFF. The CDR3 coding sequence is TGTGCCAGCAGTTACATTAGCGACTCCTACAATGAGCAGTTCTTC.

The chain uses TRBV29-1 and TRBJ1-1, with D tentatively TRBD1 (5 bases). This CDR3 spans 15 amino acids. Trimming left V 0 bases short and J 5 bases short, with 16 bases between. CDR1 and CDR2 (germline): SQVTM, ANQGSEA. CDR3 protein: CSVEDLPGRGTEAFF. The CDR3 nucleotides are TGCAGCGTTGAAGATTTACCGGGACGAGGGACTGAAGCTTTCTTT.

The chain joins TRBV5-1 to TRBJ2-5, with 8 bases that match TRBD1. The trim removed 2 bases at V and 5 bases at J, leaving 8 bases unmatched. The CDR3 runs to 15 residues. Germline V CDR1 and CDR2: SGHRS, YFSETQ. This CDR3 reads CASSFGQGISETQYF. CDR3 DNA sequence: TGCGCCAGCAGCTTCGGACAGGGAATATCGGAGACCCAGTACTTC.

This clonotype has a handful of counts. J is TRBJ1-2 and V is TRBV9; TRBD1 aligns across 7 bases. V lost 0 bases and J lost 7; bases outside the gene matches: 9. This CDR3 is built from 15 residues. The germline CDR1 and CDR2 sequences are SGDLS and YYNGEE. CDR3 sequence: CASSVDPLNRGGYTF. CDR3 bases: TGTGCCAGCAGCGTAGATCCCCTCAACAGGGGTGGCTACACCTTC.

This clonotype was observed many times. The rearrangement links TRBV29-1 to TRBJ2-7; TRBD1 matches 11 bases. With 1 base clipped from V and 4 bases from J, the junction kept 6 bases outside the gene matches. Germline V gene lookup returns CDR1 SQVTM and CDR2 ANQGSEA. CDR3 length equals 15 residues. As DNA, the CDR3 is TGCAGCGTTGAAGGCCTAGGACAGGGGGCTTACGAGCAGTACTTC. Residues: CSVEGLGQGAYEQYF.

This clonotype was observed at least ten times. This chain uses TRBV12-3 or TRBV12-4 with TRBJ2-4; D gene unclear. This CDR3 comprises 14 residues. Between the trimmed V and J ends, which lost 0 bases and 1 base, there was a span of 4 bases. CDR3 sequence: CASSLAEAKNIQYF. CDR3 coding DNA: TGTGCCAGCAGTTTAGCGGAGGCCAAAAACATTCAGTACTTC.

The chain combines TRBV28 with TRBJ2-5, with D perhaps given as TRBD1 or TRBD2 (5 bases each). Trimming took 1 base from V and 1 from J, leaving 16 bases between them. The CDR3 runs to 17 residues. Germline lookup yields CDR1 MDHEN and CDR2 SYDVKM. For the CDR3, the DNA is TGTGCCAGCAGTTTATTAAATTTGGACGGGACCCAAGAGACCCAGTACTTC. Its translation is CASSLLNLDGTQETQYF.

This clonotype was counted at least ten times. The gene calls are TRBV10-3 and TRBJ2-4; TRBD2 agrees at 7 bases. Germline V gene data show CDR1 as ENHRY and CDR2 as SYGVKD. V shed 3 bases, J shed 0 bases, and the junction held 11 bases outside the gene matches. There are 18 residues in the CDR3. This chain's CDR3 is CAISESTPGGLAKNIQYF. The CDR3 DNA follows: TGTGCCATCAGTGAATCTACCCCGGGGGGACTAGCCAAAAACATTCAGTACTTC.

This clonotype was detected only a few times. In DNA, the CDR3 is TGTGCCAGCACCGGTCAGGGGGCGAGGACAGATACGCAGTATTTT. Protein: CASTGQGARTDTQYF. This chain links TRBV12-3 or TRBV12-4 with TRBJ2-3; the match to TRBD1 covers 8 bases. Trimming took 7 bases from V and 3 from J; bases not matched to a gene: 9. CDR3 size: 15 residues.

In this sample, this clonotype turned up a few times. The chain recombines TRBV20-1 with TRBJ2-1; TRBD2 matches at 12 bases. The CDR3 covers 14 residues. The V gene's germline CDR1 is DFQATT and CDR2 SNEGSKA (reference sequence). V shed 5 bases, J shed 6 bases, and the junction held 5 bases outside the gene matches. The CDR3: CSADEGLAGNEQFF. CDR3 bases: TGCAGTGCTGACGAGGGACTAGCGGGCAATGAGCAGTTCTTC.

The table lists this clonotype with many counts. V usage is TRBV15 and J usage is TRBJ2-1; the D gene is possibly TRBD1 (5 bases). V was cut by 1 base and J by 5 bases, with 9 bases left in between. CDR1 and CDR2 from the germline V gene are LNHNV and YYDKDF (reference sequence). CDR3 length: 14 residues. CDR3 coding DNA: TGTGCCACCAGCAGAGTTAACAGGCACAATGAGCAGTTCTTC. This gives the protein CATSRVNRHNEQFF.

V gene TRBV7-3 combines with J gene TRBJ2-3, with TRBD1 as a possible D gene (6 bases). Germline V gives CDR1 SGHTA, CDR2 FQGTGA. V lost 6 bases, J lost 2 bases, and 15 bases lay in between. The CDR3 covers 15 residues. CDR3 in amino acids: CASSRGSGDTDTQYF. The CDR3 region has the DNA TGTGCCAGCAGTAGGGGGTCAGGGGACACAGATACGCAGTATTTT.

J is TRBJ1-4 and V is TRBV28; tentatively, D is TRBD1 (5 bases). CDR1 is MDHEN and CDR2 is SYDVKM in the germline V gene. The CDR3 runs 16 residues. V was shortened by 6 bases and J by 8 bases, with 22 bases between the two germline ends. This CDR3 is CASSKAGPFLGEKLFF. The CDR3 nucleotides read TGTGCCAGCAGCAAAGCGGGACCTTTTCTGGGGGAAAAACTGTTTTTT.

At least ten counts were recorded for this clonotype. The chain uses TRBV4-3 and TRBJ2-1, with 10 bases aligning to TRBD2. The germline V gene encodes CDR1 LGHNA and CDR2 YSLEER. CDR3 length equals 16 residues. J was trimmed by 8 bases and V by 0 bases; bases with no gene match: 7. As DNA, the CDR3 is TGCGCCAGCAGCCAAGATCCAGCGGGAGGGCGGGATGAGCAGTTCTTC. As protein: CASSQDPAGGRDEQFF.

The rearrangement joins TRBV4-1 to TRBJ1-2; D is perhaps TRBD1 (6 bases). The germline V gene has CDR1 MGHRA and CDR2 YSYEKL. V lost 3 bases and J lost 7, with 18 bases in between. This CDR3 is built from 15 residues. CDR3 amino acids: CASSHPTGPRGGYTF. In DNA, the CDR3 is TGCGCCAGCAGCCACCCGACAGGTCCTCGTGGTGGCTACACCTTC.

This clonotype has just a few counts. The chain joins TRBV9 to TRBJ2-1; no clear D. In germline, CDR1 is SGDLS, CDR2 YYNGEE. The CDR3 has 13 residues. V lost 4 bases and J lost 6, with 11 bases in between. The chain's CDR3 is CASSSDLPNEQFF. CDR3 sequence (DNA): TGTGCCAGCAGCTCGGACCTCCCCAATGAGCAGTTCTTC.

In this sample, this clonotype turned up many times. The chain has TRBV3-1 and TRBJ1-6, with unresolved D. The CDR3 covers 14 residues. The germline gives CDR1 LGHDT, CDR2 YNNKEL (reference sequence). Trimming took 5 bases from V and 6 from J, leaving 11 bases between them. The CDR3, as DNA: TGTGCCAGCAGCTCGACAAGAGCTAATTCACCCCTCCACTTT. Protein sequence: CASSSTRANSPLHF.

This sequence joins TRBV12-3 or TRBV12-4 and TRBJ2-1, with D perhaps TRBD1 (6 bases). The CDR3 length is 16 residues. With 6 bases removed from V and 4 bases from J, the gap between germline ends came to 19 bases. The DNA of the CDR3 is TGTGCCAGCAGAGAGCGTTTAGGGACACCTTACAATGAGCAGTTCTTC. As protein: CASRERLGTPYNEQFF.